Below are 8 T cell receptor beta chains sequenced from a single sample in a study of T cells after yellow fever vaccination (dated by TCRdb to 2018 to 2020). Libraries came from 5' RACE. TCRdb shows the sequencer as Illumina HiSeq 2500. TCRdb reprocessing: public reads trimmed at Q25 with fastp, clones called with MiXCR, in-frame beta chains kept. Entries are consolidated by CDR3 protein sequence, retaining the most common genes and DNA. This sample comprises 620,000 or so distinct CDR3 sequences, less than 20% of them detected only once. Around 15% of the sample is held by the ten biggest clonotypes. The treatment or condition label corresponds to: live attenuated yellow fever vaccine strain. The source material was PBMCs, sampled about 5 days after the first yellow fever vaccination. The receptors were gathered from a man aged 18 to 29 who received the YFV17D yellow fever vaccine.

CDR3 loop: CASSLQTGTYEQYF. The CDR3 coding sequence is TGCGCCAGCAGCCTACAGACAGGGACGTACGAGCAGTACTTC. The chain combines TRBV5-1 with TRBJ2-7; 7 positions match TRBD1. Germline V gene sequence: CDR1 SGHRS, CDR2 YFSETQ. The CDR3 consists of 14 residues. The trim removed 4 bases at V and 4 bases at J, leaving 8 bases unmatched.

The chain uses TRBV25-1 and TRBJ1-1; no clear D gene. The CDR3 runs to 17 residues. Per germline, CDR1 MGHDK and CDR2 SYGVNS. The V gene lost 3 bases and the J gene lost 1 base, with 18 bases spanning the gap. CDR3 residues: CASSESNWRVKNTEAFF. The CDR3 DNA sequence: TGTGCCAGCAGTGAGTCGAATTGGAGGGTCAAGAACACTGAAGCTTTCTTT.

This clonotype showed up just a few times. V gene TRBV4-1 combines with J gene TRBJ2-7, with D tentatively TRBD1 (6 bases). V lost 1 base and J 3 bases, leaving 13 bases between the germline ends. CDR3 length: 15 amino acids. Germline CDR1 MGHRA, CDR2 YSYEKL. The CDR3 region is CASSQVRDNYYEQYF. CDR3 in DNA: TGCGCCAGCAGCCAAGTTAGGGACAACTACTACGAGCAGTACTTC.

The V gene is TRBV28, the J gene TRBJ2-5, with D possibly matching TRBD1 (6 bases). The germline CDR1 and CDR2 sequences are MDHEN and SYDVKM. The CDR3 runs 15 residues. Trimming removed 4 bases at V and 4 bases at J, with 16 bases between. The CDR3 region is CASSSLKTGRETQYF. The CDR3 coding sequence is TGTGCCAGCAGTTCGCTGAAAACAGGGCGAGAGACCCAGTACTTC.

The chain has TRBV19 and TRBJ2-7; 9 nucleotides agree with TRBD1. V trimming: 6 bases; J trimming: 3 bases; junction bases outside the gene matches: 6. CDR3 length equals 14 residues. Germline V gene lookup returns CDR1 LNHDA and CDR2 SQIVND (reference sequence). The CDR3: CASSPGTGIYEQYF. The DNA of the CDR3 is TGTGCCAGTAGCCCCGGGACAGGGATCTACGAGCAGTACTTC.

In this sample, this clonotype turned up a few times. This chain joins TRBV20-1 and TRBJ1-5; TRBD1 might be the D (6 bases). CDR3 length: 12 amino acids. Trimming stripped 6 bases from V and 7 bases from J, with 13 bases between. CDR1 and CDR2 from the germline V gene are DFQATT and SNEGSKA (reference sequence). CDR3 nucleotide sequence: TGCAGTGCCGTCTCAGGGGACCAGCCCCAGCATTTT. As protein: CSAVSGDQPQHF.

The chain couples TRBV4-3 to TRBJ1-5; D is undetermined. V lost 0 bases and J 4 bases, leaving 10 bases between the germline ends. The CDR3 covers 15 residues. CDR1 and CDR2 (germline): LGHNA, YSLEER. CDR3 residues: CASSQDRTMNQPQHF. The CDR3 DNA reads TGCGCCAGCAGCCAAGATCGAACTATGAATCAGCCCCAGCATTTT.

This clonotype was observed a few times. The chain carries TRBV15 and TRBJ1-6; D uncertain. The CDR3 runs to 13 residues. Per the germline V gene, CDR1 is LNHNV and CDR2 is YYDKDF (reference sequence). V was cut by 2 bases and J by 14 bases, with 13 bases left in between. Written as DNA, the CDR3 is TGTGCCACCAGCAGACCGGACTCACTCACCCTCCACTTT. As protein: CATSRPDSLTLHF. Full variable domain (remainder filled in from reference TRBV15 and TRBJ1-6): DAMVIQNPRYQVTQFGKPVTLSCSQTLNHNVMYWYQQKSSQAPKLLFHYYDKDFNNEADTPDNFQSRRPNTSFCFLDIRSPGLGDTAMYLCATSRPDSLTLHFGNGTRLTVT.